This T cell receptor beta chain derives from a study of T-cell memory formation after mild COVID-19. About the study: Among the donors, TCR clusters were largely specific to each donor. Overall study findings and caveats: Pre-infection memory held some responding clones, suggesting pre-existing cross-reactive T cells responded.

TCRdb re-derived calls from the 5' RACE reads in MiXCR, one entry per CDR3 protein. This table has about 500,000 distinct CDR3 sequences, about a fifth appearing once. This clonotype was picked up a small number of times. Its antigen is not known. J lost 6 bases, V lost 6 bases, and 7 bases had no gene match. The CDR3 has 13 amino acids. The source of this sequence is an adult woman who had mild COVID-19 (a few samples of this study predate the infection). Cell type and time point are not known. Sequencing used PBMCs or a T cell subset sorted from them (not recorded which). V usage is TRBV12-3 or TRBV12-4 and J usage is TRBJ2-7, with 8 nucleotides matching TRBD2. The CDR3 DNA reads TGTGCCAGCAGCCGGACTAGCAGTTTCGAGCAGTACTTC. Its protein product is CASSRTSSFEQYF.